This T cell receptor (beta chain) originates from a study of blood T cell repertoires in COVID-19. As for the study in general: PBMCs, B-cell-depleted T cells, or T cells provided the cDNA or gDNA that made up the material.

This table comes from immunoSEQ multiplex PCR, and its TCRdb copy is limited to in-frame clones, with some not included. The sample includes roughly 250,000 clones, under 95% of them seen just once. The length of the CDR3 is 13 residues. CDR1 and CDR2 (germline): KGHDR, SFDVKD. The J segment lost 8 bases and the V segment lost 7 bases, leaving 6 bases of the junction unmatched. The V call is TRBV24-1, the J call TRBJ1-3, with TRBD1 identical over 8 bases. The receptor comes from a woman younger than 30 who had recovered from COVID-19. Sequencing was done on a sample of PBMCs or T cells enriched from blood (not recorded which). The CDR3 coding sequence is TGTGCCACCAGGCAGGGGGCCCAGGACACCATATATTTT. Amino acids: CATRQGAQDTIYF.